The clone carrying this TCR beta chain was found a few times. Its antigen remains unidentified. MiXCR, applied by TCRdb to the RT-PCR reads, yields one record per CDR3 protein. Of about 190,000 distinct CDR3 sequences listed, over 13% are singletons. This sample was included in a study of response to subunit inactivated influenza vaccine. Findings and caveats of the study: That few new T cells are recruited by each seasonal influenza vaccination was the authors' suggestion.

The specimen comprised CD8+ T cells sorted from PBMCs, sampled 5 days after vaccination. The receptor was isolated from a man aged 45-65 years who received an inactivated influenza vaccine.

The CDR3 loop is CASSIQGSSGEQFF. The DNA for the CDR3 is TGTGCCAGTAGTATCCAGGGGAGTTCAGGGGAGCAGTTCTTC. The rearrangement joins TRBV19 to TRBJ2-1; TRBD1 is a possible D gene (6 bases). Germline CDR1 LNHDA, CDR2 SQIVND (reference sequence). The CDR3 has 14 residues. Trimming cost V 3 bases and J 10 bases, with 16 bases left between them.